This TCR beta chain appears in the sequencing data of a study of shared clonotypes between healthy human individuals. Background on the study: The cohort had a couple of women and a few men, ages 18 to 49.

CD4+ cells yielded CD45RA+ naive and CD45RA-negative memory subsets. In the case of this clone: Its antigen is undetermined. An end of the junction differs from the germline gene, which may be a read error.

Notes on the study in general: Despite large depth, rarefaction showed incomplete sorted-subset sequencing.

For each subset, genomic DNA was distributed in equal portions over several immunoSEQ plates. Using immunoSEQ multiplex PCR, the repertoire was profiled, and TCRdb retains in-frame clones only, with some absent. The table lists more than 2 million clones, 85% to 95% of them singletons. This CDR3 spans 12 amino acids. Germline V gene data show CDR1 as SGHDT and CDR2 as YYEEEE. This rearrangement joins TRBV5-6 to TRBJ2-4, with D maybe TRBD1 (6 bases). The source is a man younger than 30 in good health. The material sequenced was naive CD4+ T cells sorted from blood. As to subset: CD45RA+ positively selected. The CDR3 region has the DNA TGTGCCAGCAGCCAGTGGACAGCCGACCCGGACTTC. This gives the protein CASSQWTADPDF.